Described below is a single T cell receptor beta chain sequence and its context. It has no known antigen specificity. No base qualities exist here, and no much larger clone lies one base off it. The CDR3 regions of human TCRbeta chains were subjected to immunosequencing. Processing in the source paper ran as follows. Repertoire TCRs were matched against a reference library of SARS-CoV-2-specific TCRs generated with the MIRA antigen-specificity platform. Breadth was defined as the fraction of unique TCRs that were SARS-CoV-2-associated. Depth was defined as the fraction of total T cells that were SARS-CoV-2-associated. Using the MIRA data, each spike-specific TCR was assigned both to the spike region to which the TCR was reactive and to a CD4 or CD8 class. Log10-transformed breadth and depth values were compared by one-way ANOVA with Sidak's multiple comparisons tests. Held by TCRdb, this immuneACCESS table contains in-frame sequences only and omits some clones. Under half of the omission traces to an unresolved V gene where checked; the cause of the rest is unknown. That table gives V, J and clone size, and the DNA gave D and trimming. Present in this sample are tens of thousands of clones, about 86% of which were seen just once. The top ten clones comprise roughly 10% of the sample.

The data were obtained in a study of T cell responses to AZD1222 COVID-19 vaccine (dated by TCRdb to the early 2020s). The study in broad terms: Because spike-specific TCR depth and breadth did not differ between the two schedules, AZD1222 recipients who got a second dose at roughly 4 weeks were pooled with those who got a second dose at roughly 12 weeks. A total of over 230 trial participants underwent TCR sequencing, of whom about 210 had received two doses of AZD1222 and around 25 had received two doses of the MenACWY control vaccine. Trial participants were enrolled by age into 18-55, 56-69 and 70-plus year subgroups, with around 140, 26 and 57 TCR-sequenced participants respectively. What the research found in general, with its limitations: Because no day 14 peak-response samples were available, repertoires were characterized only after the peak T cell response. In the small 56-69-year group, the increase in depth fell short of significance, most likely because of low power. After two AZD1222 doses, spike-specific TCR breadth and depth were significantly higher than at day 0 and than in MenACWY recipients. Reportedly, close to half of the unique spike-specific TCRs recognized epitopes lying outside the regions that are mutated in the B.1.351 and B.1.1.7 variants. CD4 TCRs associated with the vaccine covered the entire spike protein, and the dominant responses were in regions 160-218 and 743-854. Most participants were white British and females outnumbered males, and the authors suggested that clonal diversity may have been underestimated. Conclusions about previously exposed vaccinees were limited because only a handful of AZD1222 recipients were SARS-CoV-2 seropositive at baseline.

The CDR1 and CDR2 encoded by the germline V gene (reference sequence) are LGHDT and YNNKEL. The junction shows trimming of 1 base on V and 5 bases on J, plus 5 bases between the germline ends. The CDR3, cysteine through phenylalanine, is 12 amino acids long. This entry keeps only the CDR3 DNA: 36 bases, framed from base 1. The sample's time point label is to be understood as: baseline before first vaccination. Vaccinee samples were obtained from the UK trials COV001 and COV002, which included a single-blind randomized controlled phase 2/3 trial of AZD1222 (ChAdOx1 nCoV-19) in healthy adults. Trial participant PBMC samples were collected at day 0 and day 28 after the second dose for TCRbeta chain sequencing.

The clonotype originates from an adult in good health. The input for sequencing was peripheral blood, taken on day 0 of AZD1222 vaccination. Here the chain combines TRBV3-1 (or the pseudogene TRBV3-2) and TRBJ1-1; the D segment cannot be called with confidence. The encoded CDR3 is CASSQGVTEAFF. The nucleotides are TGTGCCAGCAGCCAAGGGGTAACTGAAGCTTTCTTT.